A selection of T cell receptor beta chains follows, all from one sample in a study of cytomegalovirus exposure and HLA in healthy donors. Measured with immunoSEQ multiplex PCR; TCRdb has only the in-frame clones, and not every one. The table shows 100,000 to 150,000 clones, with roughly 74% occurring only once. Sequencing was done on a sample of PBMCs. Receptors originate from a male donor in good health and CMV-seronegative. CDR3s include the opening cysteine and the closing phenylalanine or tryptophan. Each record gives: V gene, J gene, CDR3 protein.

V gene: TRBV2; J gene: TRBJ2-2; CDR3 protein: CASRPTSGATGELFF
V gene: TRBV7-2; J gene: TRBJ1-2; CDR3 protein: CASSMDGTNYGYTF
V gene: TRBV9; J gene: TRBJ2-1; CDR3 protein: CASSPTGGTSGLGMKFF
V gene: TRBV9; J gene: TRBJ2-3; CDR3 protein: CASSVAGGSDTQYF
V gene: TRBV15; J gene: TRBJ2-3; CDR3 protein: CATSRRGQGTDTQYF
V gene: TRBV19; J gene: TRBJ1-1; CDR3 protein: CATQGSPGTEAFF
V gene: TRBV4-2; J gene: TRBJ2-7; CDR3 protein: CASSQVRPSSGFPYEQYF
V gene: TRBV4-3; J gene: TRBJ2-7; CDR3 protein: CASSQALGYEQYF
V gene: TRBV4-1; J gene: TRBJ2-7; CDR3 protein: CASSQDVGTSRSYEQYF
V gene: TRBV5-6; J gene: NA; CDR3 protein: CASRLQVEKSYEQYF
V gene: TRBV7-2; J gene: TRBJ2-1; CDR3 protein: CASSLVGSSGHNEQFF
V gene: TRBV7-3; J gene: TRBJ2-1; CDR3 protein: CASSSDRGSYNEQFF
V gene: TRBV7-2; J gene: TRBJ2-7; CDR3 protein: CASSSKTSGKTYEQYF
V gene: TRBV25-1; J gene: TRBJ1-4; CDR3 protein: CASSEQGNNEKLFF
V gene: TRBV4-2; J gene: TRBJ2-7; CDR3 protein: CASSRELGQGNEQYF
V gene: TRBV27; J gene: TRBJ1-2; CDR3 protein: CASSPRYRGRRSVADYGYTF
V gene: TRBV5-1; J gene: TRBJ2-3; CDR3 protein: CASSPRLGNPWRSTDTQYF
V gene: TRBV18; J gene: TRBJ1-1; CDR3 protein: CASSLTTEFNTEAFF
V gene: TRBV7-9; J gene: TRBJ1-2; CDR3 protein: CASSLGERDTF
V gene: TRBV7-3; J gene: TRBJ2-1; CDR3 protein: CASSPYSYNEQFF
V gene: TRBV13; J gene: TRBJ2-7; CDR3 protein: CASSATSGGSYEQYF
V gene: TRBV6-5; J gene: TRBJ1-5; CDR3 protein: CASRGGGRNQPQHF
V gene: TRBV27; J gene: TRBJ1-5; CDR3 protein: CASRAGTGSLSGSQPQHF
V gene: TRBV5-6; J gene: TRBJ2-2; CDR3 protein: CASSQTENTGGLFF
V gene: TRBV5-1; J gene: TRBJ1-1; CDR3 protein: CASSLEGTGGTEAFF
V gene: TRBV18; J gene: TRBJ2-1; CDR3 protein: CASSPTTSGSDNEQFF
V gene: TRBV28; J gene: TRBJ2-7; CDR3 protein: CASSLPLRDTAYEQYF
V gene: TRBV28; J gene: TRBJ2-7; CDR3 protein: CASSLPRVPYEQYF
V gene: TRBV7-9; J gene: TRBJ1-4; CDR3 protein: CASSLWAEKLFF
V gene: TRBV5-1; J gene: TRBJ2-3; CDR3 protein: CASSFRASEGGVDTQYF
V gene: TRBV19; J gene: TRBJ2-1; CDR3 protein: CASSTPDRYNEQFF
V gene: TRBV2; J gene: TRBJ2-3; CDR3 protein: CASRGFGGGGADTQYF
V gene: TRBV7-2; J gene: TRBJ1-2; CDR3 protein: CASSSLGRGSYGYTF
V gene: TRBV11-2; J gene: TRBJ2-5; CDR3 protein: CASSLWESPQETQYF
V gene: TRBV4-1; J gene: TRBJ2-1; CDR3 protein: CASSQGGLVDEQFF
V gene: TRBV2; J gene: TRBJ2-5; CDR3 protein: CASKVQETQYF
V gene: TRBV9; J gene: TRBJ2-1; CDR3 protein: CASSPLQGFGNEQFF
V gene: TRBV18; J gene: TRBJ2-5; CDR3 protein: CASSPSQGAWETQYF
V gene: TRBV7-9; J gene: TRBJ2-2; CDR3 protein: CASSAPGHANTGELFF
V gene: TRBV7-2; J gene: TRBJ2-3; CDR3 protein: CASSFVIGTDTQYF
V gene: TRBV29-1; J gene: TRBJ2-7; CDR3 protein: CSVNPGQGSNEQYF
V gene: TRBV6-6; J gene: TRBJ1-6; CDR3 protein: CASTKDSARSPLHF
V gene: TRBV6-5; J gene: TRBJ2-1; CDR3 protein: CASSYSPRDTREQFF
V gene: TRBV11-2; J gene: TRBJ2-1; CDR3 protein: CASSLAGTAYNEQFF
V gene: TRBV5-6; J gene: TRBJ2-5; CDR3 protein: CASSPALTTGDETQYF
V gene: TRBV6-5; J gene: TRBJ2-1; CDR3 protein: CASSRSGGAYNEQFF
V gene: TRBV5-4; J gene: TRBJ1-2; CDR3 protein: CASSFFGPREGFDYGYTF